This TCR beta chain was recorded in a study of OX40 agonist ivuxolimab in advanced cancers. Background on the study: Enrollees could have had prior anti-PD-1, anti-PD-L1 or anti-CTLA-4 therapy, which under 50% had received.

From germline, CDR1 is ENHRY and CDR2 SYGVKD. V lost 11 bases and J 1 base, leaving 15 bases between the germline ends. This CDR3 spans 14 amino acids. Some clones are missing from TCRdb's copy, which holds only in-frame ones; the method was immunoSEQ multiplex PCR. The repertoire has nearly 110,000 clones, less than 95% of them found once; the top ten carry approximately 1.2%. As regards this clone: Its specificity is unknown.

General study points: Normalized T-cell clonal expansion was also low in some nonresponders. On average, CD8+ T cells showed a greater number of expanded clones than CD4+.

Sampling times: baseline, cycle 4 day 1, cycle 7 day 1. This TCR was recovered from an adult with an advanced solid tumor such as melanoma, head and neck, liver or kidney cancer. The sequencing here drew on CD4+ or CD8+ T cells sorted from blood, taken in a trial of the OX40 agonist ivuxolimab. The chain recombines TRBV10-3 with TRBJ1-5; D is possibly TRBD1 (5 bases). This CDR3 is CASRRGPSNQPQHF. DNA of the CDR3: TGTGCCTCCCGACGGGGCCCGAGCAATCAGCCCCAGCATTTT.